The present T cell receptor beta chain was sequenced within a study of beta chain features in type 1 diabetes. cDNA synthesis used the whole RNA isolate, giving expressed TCRB sequences. The protocol was immunoSEQ multiplex PCR, while the TCRdb copy is restricted to in-frame clones and leaves out a portion. The sample has approximately 150,000 clones, around 9.3% seen once. The V end lost 8 bases, the J end lost 2 bases, and 3 bases lay between the germline ends. CDR1 and CDR2 (germline): LNHDA, SQIVND (reference sequence). The CDR3 is made up of 11 amino acids. The receptor comes from a man aged 18 to 29 in good health. The sample was naive CD4+ T cells from blood. This chain uses TRBV19 with TRBJ2-2; D is uncertain. CDR3: CASVNTGELFF. DNA of the CDR3: TGTGCCAGTGTAAACACCGGGGAGCTGTTTTTT.